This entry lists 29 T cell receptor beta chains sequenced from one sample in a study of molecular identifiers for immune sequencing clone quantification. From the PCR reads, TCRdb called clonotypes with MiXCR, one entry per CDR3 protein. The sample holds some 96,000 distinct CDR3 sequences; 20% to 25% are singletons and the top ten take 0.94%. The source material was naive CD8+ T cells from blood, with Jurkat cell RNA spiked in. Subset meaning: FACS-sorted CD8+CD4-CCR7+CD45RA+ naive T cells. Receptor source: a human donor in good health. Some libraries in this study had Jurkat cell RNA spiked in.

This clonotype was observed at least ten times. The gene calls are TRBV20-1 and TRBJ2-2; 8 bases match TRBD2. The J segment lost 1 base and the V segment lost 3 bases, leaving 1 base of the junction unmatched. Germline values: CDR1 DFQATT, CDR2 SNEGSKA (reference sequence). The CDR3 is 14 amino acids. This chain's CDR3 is CSASGRVNTGELFF. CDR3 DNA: TGCAGTGCTAGCGGGAGGGTGAACACCGGGGAGCTGTTTTTT.

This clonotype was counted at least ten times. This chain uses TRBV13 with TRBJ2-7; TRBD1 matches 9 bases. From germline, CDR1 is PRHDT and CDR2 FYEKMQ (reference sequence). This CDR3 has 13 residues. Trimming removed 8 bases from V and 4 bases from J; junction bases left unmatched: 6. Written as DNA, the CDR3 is TGTGCCAGCCGGGGGACAGGGAGGTACGAGCAGTACTTC. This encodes CASRGTGRYEQYF.

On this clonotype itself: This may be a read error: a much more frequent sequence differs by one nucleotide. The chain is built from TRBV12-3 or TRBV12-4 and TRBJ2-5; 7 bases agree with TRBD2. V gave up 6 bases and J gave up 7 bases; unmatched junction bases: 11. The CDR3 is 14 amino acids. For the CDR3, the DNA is TGTGCCAGCAGCTGGGACTACCGTGAGGTGACCCAGTACTTC. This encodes CASSWDYREVTQYF.

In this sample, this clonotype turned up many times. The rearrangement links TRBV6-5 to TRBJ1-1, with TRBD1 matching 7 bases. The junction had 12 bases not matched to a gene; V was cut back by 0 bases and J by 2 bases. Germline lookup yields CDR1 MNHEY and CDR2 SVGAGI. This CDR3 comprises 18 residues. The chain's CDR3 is CASSYSEPTGDDNTEAFF. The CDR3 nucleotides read TGTGCCAGCAGTTACTCAGAGCCTACAGGGGACGATAACACTGAAGCTTTCTTT.

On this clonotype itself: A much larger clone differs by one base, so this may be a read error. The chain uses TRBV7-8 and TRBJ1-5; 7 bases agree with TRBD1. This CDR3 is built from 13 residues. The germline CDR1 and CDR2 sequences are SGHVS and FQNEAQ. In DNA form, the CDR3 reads TGTGCCAGCCGCCGGGACAGCAATCTGCCCCAGCATTTT. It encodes CASRRDSNLPQHF.

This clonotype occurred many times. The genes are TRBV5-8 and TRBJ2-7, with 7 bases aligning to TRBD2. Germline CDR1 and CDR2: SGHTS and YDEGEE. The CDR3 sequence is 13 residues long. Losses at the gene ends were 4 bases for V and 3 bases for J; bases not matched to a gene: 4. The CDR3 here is CASSTRGVYEQYF. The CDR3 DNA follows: TGTGCCAGCAGCACCCGGGGGGTCTACGAGCAGTACTTC.

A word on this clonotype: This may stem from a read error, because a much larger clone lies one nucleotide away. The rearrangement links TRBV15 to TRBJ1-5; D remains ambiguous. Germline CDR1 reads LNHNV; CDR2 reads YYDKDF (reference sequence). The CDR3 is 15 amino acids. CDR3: CATRSQTNSDQPQHF. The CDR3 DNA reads TGTGCCACCAGAAGCCAGACAAATAGCGATCAGCCCCAGCATTTT.

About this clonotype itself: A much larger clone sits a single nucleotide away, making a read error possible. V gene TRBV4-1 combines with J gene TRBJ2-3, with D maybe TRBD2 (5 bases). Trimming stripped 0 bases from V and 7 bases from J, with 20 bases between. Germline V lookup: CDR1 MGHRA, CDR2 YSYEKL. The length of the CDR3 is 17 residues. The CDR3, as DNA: TGCGCCAGCAGCCAAGACACGCTAACGGCTCAGACTAATACGCAGTATTTT. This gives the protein CASSQDTLTAQTNTQYF.

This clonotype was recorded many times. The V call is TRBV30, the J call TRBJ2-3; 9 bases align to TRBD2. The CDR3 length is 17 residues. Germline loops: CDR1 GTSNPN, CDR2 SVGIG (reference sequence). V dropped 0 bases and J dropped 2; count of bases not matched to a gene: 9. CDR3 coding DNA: TGTGCCTGGAGTGTACTTGGGCTAGCGGGAACCACAGATACGCAGTATTTT. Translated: CAWSVLGLAGTTDTQYF.

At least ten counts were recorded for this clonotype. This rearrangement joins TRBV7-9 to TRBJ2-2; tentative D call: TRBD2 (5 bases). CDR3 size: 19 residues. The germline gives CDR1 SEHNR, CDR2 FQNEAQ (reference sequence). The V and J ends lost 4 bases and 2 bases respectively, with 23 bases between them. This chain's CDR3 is CASSSRRGSAGLNTGELFF. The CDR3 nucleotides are TGTGCCAGCAGCTCCCGACGCGGGTCGGCAGGATTAAACACCGGGGAGCTGTTTTTT.

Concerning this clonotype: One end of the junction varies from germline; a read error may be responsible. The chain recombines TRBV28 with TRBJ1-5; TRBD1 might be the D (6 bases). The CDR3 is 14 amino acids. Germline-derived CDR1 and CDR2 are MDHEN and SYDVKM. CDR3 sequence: CANSWTDSNQPQHF. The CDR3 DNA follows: TGTGCCAACAGTTGGACAGATAGCAATCAGCCCCAGCATTTT. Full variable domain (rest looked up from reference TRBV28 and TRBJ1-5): DVKVTQSSRYLVKRTGEKVFLECVQDMDHENMFWYRQDPGLGLRLIYFSYDVKMKEKGDIPEGYSVSREKKERFSLILESASTNQTSMYLCANSWTDSNQPQHFGDGTRLSIL.

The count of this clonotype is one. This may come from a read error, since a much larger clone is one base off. Written as DNA, the CDR3 is TGTGCCAGCAGCGTAGGAGGAGAGCAGCTCTTC. This codes for CASSVGGEQLF. V gene TRBV9 combines with J gene TRBJ2-1; D unresolved. CDR1 is SGDLS, CDR2 YYNGEE, per germline. The CDR3 runs 11 residues.

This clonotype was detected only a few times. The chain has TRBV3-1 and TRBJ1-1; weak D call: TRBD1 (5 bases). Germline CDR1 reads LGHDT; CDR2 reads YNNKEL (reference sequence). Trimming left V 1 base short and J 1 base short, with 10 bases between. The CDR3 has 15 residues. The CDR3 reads CASSQGSGANTEAFF. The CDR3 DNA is TGTGCCAGCAGCCAAGGCAGCGGGGCGAACACTGAAGCTTTCTTT.

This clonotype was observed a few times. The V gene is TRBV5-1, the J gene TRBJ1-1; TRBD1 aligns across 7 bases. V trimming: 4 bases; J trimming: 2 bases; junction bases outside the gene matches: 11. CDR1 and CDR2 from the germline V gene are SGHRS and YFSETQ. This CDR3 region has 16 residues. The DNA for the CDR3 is TGCGCCAGCAGCCCGGCTCGCGCAGGGGGTAACACTGAAGCTTTCTTT. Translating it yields CASSPARAGGNTEAFF. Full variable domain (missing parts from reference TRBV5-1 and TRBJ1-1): KAGVTQTPRYLIKTRGQQVTLSCSPISGHRSVSWYQQTPGQGLQFLFEYFSETQRNKGNFPGRFSGRQFSNSRSEMNVSTLELGDSALYLCASSPARAGGNTEAFFGQGTRLTVV.

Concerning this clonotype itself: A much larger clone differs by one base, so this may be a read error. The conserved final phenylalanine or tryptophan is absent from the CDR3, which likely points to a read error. CDR3 in amino acids: CASSYLRDSSYEQYS. In DNA, the CDR3 is TGTGCCAGCAGTTACCTCCGGGACAGCTCCTACGAGCAGTACTCC. The chain combines TRBV6-2 or TRBV6-3 with TRBJ2-7; 7 bases agree with TRBD1. The germline V gene encodes CDR1 MNHEY and CDR2 SVGEGT. J lost 0 bases, V lost 2 bases, and 4 bases had no gene match. The CDR3 runs 15 residues.

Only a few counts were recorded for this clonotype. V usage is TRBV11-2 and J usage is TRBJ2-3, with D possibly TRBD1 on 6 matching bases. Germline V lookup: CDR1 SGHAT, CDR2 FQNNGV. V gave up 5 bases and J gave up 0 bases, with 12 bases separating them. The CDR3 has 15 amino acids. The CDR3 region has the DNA TGTGCCAGCAGCCTAGGACAGTTTAGCACAGATACGCAGTATTTT. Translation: CASSLGQFSTDTQYF.

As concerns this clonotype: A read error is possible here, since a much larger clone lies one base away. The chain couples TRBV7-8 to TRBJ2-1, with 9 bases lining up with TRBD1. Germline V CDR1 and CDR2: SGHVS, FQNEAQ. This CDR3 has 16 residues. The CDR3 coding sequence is TGTGCCAGCAGCTTAGCACCGGGACAGGGTACCGATGAGCAGCTCTTC. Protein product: CASSLAPGQGTDEQLF.

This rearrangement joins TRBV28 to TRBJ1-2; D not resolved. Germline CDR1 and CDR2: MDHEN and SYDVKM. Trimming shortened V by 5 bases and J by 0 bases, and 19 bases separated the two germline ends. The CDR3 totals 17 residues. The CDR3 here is CASSPTDRLASNYGYTF. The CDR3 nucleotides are TGTGCCAGCAGTCCGACTGATAGACTGGCCTCTAACTATGGCTACACCTTC.

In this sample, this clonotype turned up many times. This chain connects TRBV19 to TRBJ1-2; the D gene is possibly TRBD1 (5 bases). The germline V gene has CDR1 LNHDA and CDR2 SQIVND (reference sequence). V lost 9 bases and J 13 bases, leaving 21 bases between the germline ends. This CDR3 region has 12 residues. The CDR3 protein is CASRPGPTSLTF. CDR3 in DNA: TGTGCCAGCAGACCAGGGCCAACCTCCCTCACCTTC.

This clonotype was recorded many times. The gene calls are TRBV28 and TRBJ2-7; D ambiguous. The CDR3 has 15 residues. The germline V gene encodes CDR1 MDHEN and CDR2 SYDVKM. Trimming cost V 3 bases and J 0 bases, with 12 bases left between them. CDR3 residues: CASSLLMPDSYEQYF. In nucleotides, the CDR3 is TGTGCCAGCAGTTTGTTAATGCCGGACTCCTACGAGCAGTACTTC.

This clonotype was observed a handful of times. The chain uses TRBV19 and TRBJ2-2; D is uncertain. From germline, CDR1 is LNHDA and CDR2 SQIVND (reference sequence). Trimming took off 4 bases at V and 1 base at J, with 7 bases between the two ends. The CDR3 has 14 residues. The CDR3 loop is CASSTWENTGELFF. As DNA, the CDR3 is TGTGCCAGTAGTACATGGGAGAACACCGGGGAGCTGTTTTTT. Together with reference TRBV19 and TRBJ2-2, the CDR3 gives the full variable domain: DGGITQSPKYLFRKEGQNVTLSCEQNLNHDAMYWYRQDPGQGLRLIYYSQIVNDFQKGDIAEGYSVSREKKESFPLTVTSAQKNPTAFYLCASSTWENTGELFFGEGSRLTVL.

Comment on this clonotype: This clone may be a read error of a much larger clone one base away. DNA of the CDR3: TGCGCCAGCAGCTTGGACAGCCACCCCTCTGACTATGGCTACACCTTC. Translated: CASSLDSHPSDYGYTF. This chain connects TRBV5-1 to TRBJ1-2; D unclear. Germline loops: CDR1 SGHRS, CDR2 YFSETQ. The CDR3 has 16 amino acids. The V gene lost 0 bases and the J gene lost 3 bases, with 15 bases spanning the gap.

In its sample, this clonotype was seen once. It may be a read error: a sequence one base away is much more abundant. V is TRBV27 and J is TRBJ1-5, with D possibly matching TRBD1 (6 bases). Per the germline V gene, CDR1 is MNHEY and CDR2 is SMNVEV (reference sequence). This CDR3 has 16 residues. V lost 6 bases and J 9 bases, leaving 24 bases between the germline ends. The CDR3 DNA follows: TGTGCCAGCAGCCCAAGCGGGGGGCGGACCATTCGGCCCCAGCATTTT. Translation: CASSPSGGRTIRPQHF.

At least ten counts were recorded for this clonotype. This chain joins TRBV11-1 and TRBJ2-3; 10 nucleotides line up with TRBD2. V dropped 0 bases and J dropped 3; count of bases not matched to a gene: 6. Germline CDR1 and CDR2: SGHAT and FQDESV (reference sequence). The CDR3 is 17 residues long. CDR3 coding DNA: TGTGCCAGCAGCTTAGCTCCTAGCGGGAGTTGGACAGATACGCAGTATTTT. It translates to CASSLAPSGSWTDTQYF.

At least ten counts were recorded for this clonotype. CDR3 in amino acids: CASSPTTYNEQFF. CDR3 bases: TGTGCCAGCAGCCCAACGACCTACAATGAGCAGTTCTTC. The chain joins TRBV7-2 to TRBJ2-1; no definite D call. The CDR3 is 13 residues long. CDR1 and CDR2 (germline): SGHTA, FQGNSA. The germline V and J ends were trimmed by 5 bases and 2 bases, with 7 bases remaining between them.

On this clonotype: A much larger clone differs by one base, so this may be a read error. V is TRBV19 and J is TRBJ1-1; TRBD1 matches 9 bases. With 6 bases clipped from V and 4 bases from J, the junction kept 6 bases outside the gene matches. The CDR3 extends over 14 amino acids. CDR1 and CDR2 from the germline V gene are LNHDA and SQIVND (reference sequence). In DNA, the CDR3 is TGTGCCAGTAGACTACAGGGGGCGGTCACTGAAGCTTTCTTT. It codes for CASRLQGAVTEAFF. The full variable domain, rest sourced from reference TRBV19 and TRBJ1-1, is DGGITQSPKYLFRKEGQNVTLSCEQNLNHDAMYWYRQDPGQGLRLIYYSQIVNDFQKGDIAEGYSVSREKKESFPLTVTSAQKNPTAFYLCASRLQGAVTEAFFGQGTRLTVV.

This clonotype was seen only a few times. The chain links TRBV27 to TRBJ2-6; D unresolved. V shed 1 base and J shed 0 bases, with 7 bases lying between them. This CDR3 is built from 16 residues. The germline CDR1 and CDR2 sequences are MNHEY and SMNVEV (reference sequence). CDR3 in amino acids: CASSLLAPSGANVLTF. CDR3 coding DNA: TGTGCCAGCAGTTTATTGGCGCCCTCTGGGGCCAACGTCCTGACTTTC. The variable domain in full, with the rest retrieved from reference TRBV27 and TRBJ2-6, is EAQVTQNPRYLITVTGKKLTVTCSQNMNHEYMSWYRQDPGLGLRQIYYSMNVEVTDKGDVPEGYKVSRKEKRNFPLILESPSPNQTSLYFCASSLLAPSGANVLTFGAGSRLTVL.

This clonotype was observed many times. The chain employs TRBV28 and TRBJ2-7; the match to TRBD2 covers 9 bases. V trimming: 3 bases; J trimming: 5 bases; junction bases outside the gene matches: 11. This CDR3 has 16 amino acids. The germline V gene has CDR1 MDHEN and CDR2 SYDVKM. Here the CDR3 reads CASSFPPLGLAHEQYF. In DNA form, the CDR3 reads TGTGCCAGCAGTTTTCCCCCCCTGGGACTAGCACACGAGCAGTACTTC.

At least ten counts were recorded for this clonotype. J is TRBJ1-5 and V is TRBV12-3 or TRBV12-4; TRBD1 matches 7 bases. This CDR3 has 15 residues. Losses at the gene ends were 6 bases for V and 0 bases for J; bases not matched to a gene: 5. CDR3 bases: TGTGCCAGCAGCCCAGGGGGGGTTAGCAATCAGCCCCAGCATTTT. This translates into CASSPGGVSNQPQHF.